The 17 T cell receptor beta chains below all came from one sample that was sequenced in a study of T cell changes during pregnancy in multiple sclerosis. Measured with immunoSEQ multiplex PCR; TCRdb has only the in-frame clones, and not every one. The sample has tens of thousands of clones, over 80% seen once. The material sequenced was peripheral blood, taken in the first trimester of pregnancy. These receptors all come from a female donor with multiple sclerosis, enrolled in a pregnancy study.

This CDR3 is CASSYSTRADTQYF. CDR3 sequence (DNA): TGTGCCAGCAGTTACTCGACCAGGGCAGATACGCAGTATTTT. V usage is TRBV6-5 and J usage is TRBJ2-3, with D tentatively TRBD1 (5 bases). The length of the CDR3 is 14 residues. Trimming removed 0 bases from V and 4 bases from J, with 8 bases in between. Germline V gene sequence: CDR1 MNHEY, CDR2 SVGAGI.

The genes are TRBV6-5 and TRBJ1-1, with unresolved D. Germline assignment: CDR1 MNHEY and CDR2 SVGAGI. The CDR3 runs to 14 residues. Trimming pared 4 bases from V and 4 bases from J, leaving 13 bases between. DNA for the CDR3: TGTGCCAGCAGTTTAGGAGTCCTTGGCACTGAAGCTTTCTTT. Protein product: CASSLGVLGTEAFF.

This chain connects TRBV5-4 to TRBJ2-7; D is undetermined. V lost 4 bases and J lost 3, with 14 bases in between. The CDR3 length is 14 residues. Germline V lookup: CDR1 SGHNT, CDR2 YYREEE (reference sequence). The CDR3 coding sequence is TGTGCCAGCAGCCGCGATAGAATTCTCTACGAGCAGTACTTC. Its translation: CASSRDRILYEQYF.

The V gene is TRBV4-2, the J gene TRBJ1-4; TRBD1 matches 7 bases. Germline trimming cut 2 bases from V and 3 bases from J; bases unmatched to any gene: 6. The CDR3 loop spans 16 amino acids. CDR1 is LGHNA and CDR2 is YNFKEQ in the germline V gene. The CDR3 DNA is TGTGCCAGCAGCCAAACCTCGGGACAGTCTAATGAAAAACTGTTTTTT. Amino acid sequence: CASSQTSGQSNEKLFF.

V gene TRBV5-4 combines with J gene TRBJ2-2; 8 positions match TRBD1. This CDR3 is 15 amino acids long. The J segment lost 4 bases and the V segment lost 3 bases, leaving 5 bases of the junction unmatched. CDR1 is SGHNT and CDR2 is YYREEE in the germline V gene (reference sequence). CDR3 protein: CASSSRTGSTGELFF. The DNA for the CDR3 is TGTGCCAGCAGCTCCCGGACAGGGAGCACCGGGGAGCTGTTTTTT. Looking up the rest from reference TRBV5-4 and TRBJ2-2 gives the full variable domain: ETGVTQSPTHLIKTRGQQVTLRCSSQSGHNTVSWYQQALGQGPQFIFQYYREEENGRGNFPPRFSGLQFPNYSSELNVNALELDDSALYLCASSSRTGSTGELFFGEGSRLTVL.

The chain recombines TRBV28 with TRBJ1-3; TRBD1 agrees at 7 bases. CDR1 is MDHEN and CDR2 is SYDVKM in the germline V gene. Trimming removed 5 bases from V and 5 bases from J; junction bases left unmatched: 24. The CDR3 sequence is 20 residues long. The CDR3 loop reads CASSPAFWGSSLGGRNTIYF. For the CDR3, the DNA is TGTGCCAGCAGTCCGGCATTTTGGGGTTCATCTCTAGGGGGCCGAAACACCATATATTTT.

V and J are TRBV7-6 and TRBJ2-7; 8 nucleotides align to TRBD2. The germline gives CDR1 SGHVS, CDR2 FNYEAQ. The ends lost 5 bases at V and 5 bases at J; junction bases unmatched: 11. The CDR3 length is 15 residues. CDR3 DNA sequence: TGTGCCAGCAGCCCACGAAATAGCGGGACCCACGAGCAGTACTTC. Translating gives CASSPRNSGTHEQYF.

This rearrangement joins TRBV19 to TRBJ2-7; 11 bases are a match to TRBD1. This CDR3 region has 12 residues. With V trimmed by 9 bases and J by 4 bases, 2 bases remained unmatched. Looked up from germline, CDR1 is LNHDA and CDR2 is SQIVND (reference sequence). This chain's CDR3 is CASRDRGYEQYF. CDR3 DNA sequence: TGTGCCAGCCGGGACAGGGGGTACGAGCAGTACTTC.

This clone has a single count. This chain connects TRBV10-1 to TRBJ2-1, with TRBD1 as a possible D gene (6 bases). The CDR3 runs 15 residues. Germline V lookup: CDR1 WNHNN, CDR2 SYGVQD (reference sequence). V was shortened by 0 bases and J by 8 bases, with 14 bases between the two germline ends. CDR3 nucleotides: TGCGCCAGCAGTGAGTCGGCAGGGGCGGACCATGAGCAGTTCTTC. Encoded protein: CASSESAGADHEQFF.

The chain carries TRBV5-1 and TRBJ1-2, with 8 positions matching TRBD1. Trimming at V came to 0 bases and at J to 4 bases, leaving 5 bases not matched to a gene. The CDR3 is 15 residues long. Germline values: CDR1 SGHRS, CDR2 YFSETQ. The CDR3 is CASSLGGTGLYGYTF. The DNA for the CDR3 is TGCGCCAGCAGCTTGGGTGGGACAGGACTCTATGGCTACACCTTC.

V usage is TRBV18 and J usage is TRBJ2-1; 11 nucleotides match TRBD2. The J segment lost 0 bases and the V segment lost 5 bases, leaving 9 bases of the junction unmatched. Germline lookup yields CDR1 KGHSH and CDR2 LQKENI. The CDR3 loop spans 18 amino acids. The CDR3 here is CASSSKTSGESSYNEQFF. CDR3 in DNA: TGTGCCAGCTCATCCAAGACTAGCGGGGAGAGCTCCTACAATGAGCAGTTCTTC.

The genes are TRBV7-3 and TRBJ2-1; 7 bases fit TRBD2. The J segment lost 3 bases and the V segment lost 5 bases, leaving 13 bases of the junction unmatched. Germline V gene lookup returns CDR1 SGHTA and CDR2 FQGTGA. The CDR3 extends over 17 amino acids. The CDR3 is CASSPFGAGVFYNEQFF. In DNA, the CDR3 is TGTGCCAGCAGCCCCTTTGGGGCGGGAGTATTCTACAATGAGCAGTTCTTC.

The V gene is TRBV5-4, the J gene TRBJ2-3; weak D call: TRBD2 (6 bases). V lost 2 bases and J lost 4, with 11 bases in between. CDR3 length: 14 residues. Germline CDR1 and CDR2: SGHNT and YYREEE (reference sequence). The CDR3: CASSLETSSDTQYF. CDR3 DNA sequence: TGTGCCAGCAGCTTAGAGACTAGTTCAGATACGCAGTATTTT.

The rearrangement joins TRBV19 to TRBJ1-4; D gene uncertain. Germline-derived CDR1 and CDR2 are LNHDA and SQIVND (reference sequence). Trimming removed 5 bases from V and 7 bases from J, with 14 bases in between. This CDR3 has 14 amino acids. The chain's CDR3 is CASSPTDGGEKLFF. In DNA, the CDR3 is TGTGCCAGTAGTCCGACTGACGGAGGTGAAAAACTGTTTTTT.

This chain uses TRBV7-8 with TRBJ2-7; TRBD2 might be the D (6 bases). CDR1 is SGHVS, CDR2 FQNEAQ, per germline. The V and J ends lost 2 bases and 7 bases respectively, with 24 bases between them. The CDR3 covers 17 residues. CDR3 protein: CASSLIPTGTGLWEQYF. CDR3 DNA sequence: TGTGCCAGCAGCTTAATACCGACCGGGACTGGGCTGTGGGAGCAGTACTTC. The full variable domain, rest sourced from reference TRBV7-8 and TRBJ2-7, is GAGVSQSPRYKVAKRGQDVALRCDPISGHVSLFWYQQALGQGPEFLTYFQNEAQLDKSGLPSDRFFAERPEGSVSTLKIQRTQQEDSAVYLCASSLIPTGTGLWEQYFGPGTRLTVT.

J is TRBJ1-2 and V is TRBV7-9, with a weak D call TRBD1 (6 bases). Per the germline V gene, CDR1 is SEHNR and CDR2 is FQNEAQ (reference sequence). The V end lost 8 bases, the J end lost 3 bases, and 16 bases lay between the germline ends. The CDR3 has 14 amino acids. CDR3 protein: CASRVAGADYGYTF. The CDR3 region has the DNA TGTGCCAGCCGAGTCGCAGGGGCAGACTATGGCTACACCTTC. Using reference TRBV7-9 and TRBJ1-2 for the parts outside the CDR3, the full variable domain is DTGVSQNPRHKITKRGQNVTFRCDPISEHNRLYWYRQTLGQGPEFLTYFQNEAQLEKSRLLSDRFSAERPKGSFSTLEIQRTEQGDSAMYLCASRVAGADYGYTFGSGTRLTVV.

The chain uses TRBV5-1 and TRBJ2-7; 10 nucleotides line up with TRBD1. This CDR3 has 14 amino acids. V dropped 3 bases and J dropped 5; count of bases not matched to a gene: 5. The V gene's germline CDR1 is SGHRS and CDR2 YFSETQ. This CDR3 is CASSWGGTGDEQYF. For the CDR3, the DNA is TGCGCCAGCAGCTGGGGGGGGACAGGGGACGAGCAGTACTTC.